The T cell receptor beta chain described here comes from a study of OX40 agonist ivuxolimab in advanced cancers. Study at large: Previous treatment with anti-PD-1, anti-PD-L1 or anti-CTLA-4 therapy was allowed; over 35% had received some.

Method: immunoSEQ multiplex PCR; TCRdb's copy keeps in-frame clones and lacks some. The table records about 98,000 clones, around 85% of them present only once. Study-level points and caveats: More expanded clones were seen, on average, in CD8+ T cells than in CD4+.

Concerning this clone: What it binds is not known.

This sample comprised CD4+ or CD8+ T cells sorted from blood, obtained in a trial of the OX40 agonist ivuxolimab. The TCR originated in an adult with an advanced solid tumor such as melanoma, head and neck, liver or kidney cancer.

This chain's CDR3 is CASSLIGGSSGNTIYF. The DNA of the CDR3 is TGCGCCAGCAGCTTGATCGGGGGAAGCTCTGGAAACACCATATATTTT. The rearrangement links TRBV5-1 to TRBJ1-3; TRBD1 is a possible D gene (5 bases). V dropped 1 base and J dropped 0 bases, with 11 bases sitting between them. From germline, CDR1 is SGHRS and CDR2 YFSETQ. This CDR3 comprises 16 residues.